This section outlines one TCR beta chain sequence together with its context. These data are taken from a study of blood T cell repertoires in COVID-19. Across the study: Samples of COVID-19 (acute and convalescent) were obtained from the United States, Italy and Spain.

The junction had 5 bases not matched to a gene; V was cut back by 7 bases and J by 4 bases. CDR1 and CDR2 from the germline V gene are SNHLY and FYNNEI. The CDR3 loop spans 14 amino acids. In the study's own analysis: Amplified reference gene primers provided the basis for estimating nucleated cell counts. The repertoire was sequenced with immunoSEQ multiplex PCR; TCRdb's copy has only in-frame clones and lacks some. Clone size and the V and J calls come from that table; the DNA yielded D and trimming. The repertoire holds 190,000 or so clones, with roughly 86% as singletons. Sequenced material: peripheral blood. This clonotype was sampled from a man aged 40-49 years with active or convalescent COVID-19. This chain joins TRBV2 and TRBJ2-2; 8 positions agree with TRBD1. The CDR3 nucleotides read TGTGCCAGCACCGGACAGGGCGGCACCGGGGAGCTGTTTTTT. Translating it yields CASTGQGGTGELFF.